Listed below are T cell receptor beta chains from one sample, sequenced in a study of blood T cell repertoires in COVID-19. Data came from immunoSEQ multiplex PCR; TCRdb stores just in-frame clones and leaves some out. The sample shows roughly 88,000 clones, 80% to 95% of them seen only once. Specimen: peripheral blood. These receptors were collected from a woman between 45 and 60 years old in a cohort sampled during active COVID-19. The CDR3 runs from the conserved cysteine through the conserved F or W. Each record gives: J gene, clone size, V gene, D gene, CDR3 DNA, CDR3 protein. The D gene is left open where the match is weak. For some rows the clone size is stated as once, few or many, or as a class when expanded; others skip it.

TRBJ1-1	-	TRBV11-2	-	TGTGCCAGCAGCTTAGCGCAGATAAACACTGAAGCTTTCTTT	CASSLAQINTEAFF
TRBJ2-3	-	TRBV6-2/TRBV6-3	TRBD2	TGTGCCAGCAGTTACTCGGCCGGGGGGGCCGAGACAGATACGCAGTATTTT	CASSYSAGGAETDTQYF
TRBJ2-7	once	TRBV2	TRBD2	TGTGCCAGCAGACTAGCGGGGGATACCTACGAGCAGTACTTC	CASRLAGDTYEQYF
TRBJ2-3	-	TRBV7-6	TRBD2	TGTGCCAGCAGCCCCCGGGGTAGCGGGAGCCGGCAGTATTTT	CASSPRGSGSRQYF
TRBJ1-6	few	TRBV3-1/TRBV3-2	-	TGTGCCAGCAGCCTCCGGGACACCTATAATTCACCCCTCCACTTT	CASSLRDTYNSPLHF
TRBJ2-3	-	TRBV7-9	-	TGTGCCAGCAGCTTATCGGACAGAGACACAGATACGCAGTATTTT	CASSLSDRDTDTQYF
TRBJ2-3	-	TRBV10-3	TRBD2	TGTGCCATCACTAGCGGAGATACGCAGTATTTT	CAITSGDTQYF
TRBJ2-5	-	TRBV2	TRBD2	TGTGCCAGCGGTAGAACGGGGGGGCAAGAGACCCAGTACTTC	CASGRTGGQETQYF
TRBJ1-5	-	TRBV2	-	TGTGCCAGCAGTGGGAGTAGCAATCAGCCCCAGCATTTT	CASSGSSNQPQHF
TRBJ2-1	-	TRBV7-2	TRBD2	TGTGCCAGCAGCCCCTCGGGGGAGGGTTACAATGAGCAGTTCTTC	CASSPSGEGYNEQFF
TRBJ1-5	-	TRBV7-9	TRBD1	TGTGCCAGCAGCTCAATGGCGACAGGGGCCTCAGGTCAGCCCCAGCATTTT	CASSSMATGASGQPQHF
TRBJ2-7	-	TRBV13	TRBD2	TGTGCCAGCAGCTTAAGCCGGGGGCTAGCGGGGGCCCCAGGTGCTCAGGGGCAGTACTTC	CASSLSRGLAGAPGAQGQYF
TRBJ1-1	once	TRBV11-1	-	TGTGCCAGCAGCTTAGGACAGGTGAACACTGAAGCTTTCTTT	CASSLGQVNTEAFF